Presented here are 28 T cell receptor beta chains from one specimen sequenced in a study of response to subunit inactivated influenza vaccine (dated by TCRdb to between 2018 and 2020). The library was produced with RT-PCR. Instrument on record: Illumina HiSeq 2500. The raw public data were reprocessed by TCRdb itself: fastp quality trimming at Q25, MiXCR clonotype calling, in-frame beta chains only. Each CDR3 protein appears once, grouped with its most common genes and DNA. For this sample there are hundreds of thousands of distinct CDR3 sequences; roughly a fifth appear just once. The top ten clones comprise approximately 10% of the sample. The sample was PBMCs from blood, taken less than 22 months after vaccination. The source is a man aged 50 to 69 who received an inactivated influenza vaccine. Donor details come from another sample of the same person, matched by shared clones.

The V gene is TRBV11-2, the J gene TRBJ2-3, with 8 bases matching TRBD2. The J segment lost 1 base and the V segment lost 3 bases, leaving 3 bases of the junction unmatched. The germline gives CDR1 SGHAT, CDR2 FQNNGV. The CDR3 extends over 15 amino acids. The CDR3 is CASSFVLAGTDTQYF. The CDR3 nucleotides read TGTGCCAGCAGCTTTGTACTAGCGGGCACAGATACGCAGTATTTT.

The CDR3, as DNA: TGTGCCAGCAGTTTGAGATTCCAGCGGGCCTACCAAGAGACCCAGTACTTC. Translation: CASSLRFQRAYQETQYF. This chain uses TRBV27 with TRBJ2-5; tentative D call: TRBD2 (6 bases). The germline gives CDR1 MNHEY, CDR2 SMNVEV (reference sequence). V lost 3 bases and J lost 0, with 17 bases in between. The CDR3 runs 17 residues.

This clonotype was seen only a few times. The V gene is TRBV18, the J gene TRBJ1-5, with 9 bases that match TRBD1. The V gene's germline CDR1 is KGHSH and CDR2 LQKENI. The CDR3 extends over 16 amino acids. The trim removed 6 bases at V and 3 bases at J, leaving 9 bases unmatched. The CDR3 nucleotides read TGTGCCAGCTCGGGAGGACAGGGGAGGGACAATCAGCCCCAGCATTTT. Encoded protein: CASSGGQGRDNQPQHF.

The chain links TRBV7-8 to TRBJ2-3; D is ambiguous. Germline-derived CDR1 and CDR2 are SGHVS and FQNEAQ. The CDR3 is 16 amino acids. V lost 3 bases to trimming and J lost 0 bases, with 13 bases between them. In nucleotides, the CDR3 is TGTGCCAGCAGCTTTGGCCCTGGCTCTAGCACAGATACGCAGTATTTT. This gives the protein CASSFGPGSSTDTQYF.

This clonotype has only a few counts. The V and J genes are TRBV20-1 and TRBJ2-1; D might be TRBD2 (5 bases). V was pared by 3 bases and J by 4 bases, with 13 bases between. The V gene's germline CDR1 is DFQATT and CDR2 SNEGSKA (reference sequence). This CDR3 is built from 14 residues. Here the CDR3 reads CSASFQRQYNEQFF. For the CDR3, the DNA is TGCAGTGCTAGTTTCCAGCGGCAATACAATGAGCAGTTCTTC.

The chain joins TRBV7-9 to TRBJ2-6; D uncertain. The germline V gene has CDR1 SEHNR and CDR2 FQNEAQ (reference sequence). Trimming stripped 2 bases from V and 1 base from J, with 21 bases between. CDR3 size: 20 residues. The CDR3 bases are TGTGCCAGCAGCTTATCACGGCCCCCACCCCGTTCATCTGGGGCCAACGTCCTGACTTTC. Translated, it gives CASSLSRPPPRSSGANVLTF.

A few counts support this clonotype. The V gene is TRBV12-3 or TRBV12-4, the J gene TRBJ1-3; D is ambiguous. This CDR3 comprises 15 residues. The V end was cut by 4 bases, the J end by 0 bases, with 10 bases between. The CDR3 is CASSSGLISGNTIYF. In nucleotides, the CDR3 is TGTGCCAGCAGTTCAGGACTGATCTCTGGAAACACCATATATTTT.

The chain carries TRBV7-8 and TRBJ1-6; D remains unclear. From germline, CDR1 is SGHVS and CDR2 FQNEAQ. The germline V and J ends were trimmed by 4 bases and 5 bases, with 21 bases remaining between them. CDR3 length equals 18 residues. CDR3: CASSSQITPTANNSPLHF. Written as DNA, the CDR3 is TGTGCCAGCAGCTCGCAGATAACCCCAACTGCAAATAATTCACCCCTCCACTTT.

J is TRBJ2-1 and V is TRBV16, with D uncertain. Trimming stripped 1 base from V and 6 bases from J, with 7 bases between. The CDR3 has 13 amino acids. The germline CDR1 and CDR2 sequences are KGHSY and FQNENV. The DNA for the CDR3 is TGTGCCAGCAGCCAATTGGGAATCAATGAGCAGTTCTTC. Protein product: CASSQLGINEQFF.

The chain employs TRBV5-1 and TRBJ1-2; D is unresolved. CDR1 SGHRS and CDR2 YFSETQ come from the germline V gene. Trimming took off 1 base at V and 3 bases at J, with 13 bases between the two ends. The CDR3 is 15 amino acids. CDR3 sequence: CASSLKGAFHYGYTF. The CDR3 bases are TGCGCCAGCAGCTTGAAGGGTGCGTTTCACTATGGCTACACCTTC.

This clonotype was counted only a few times. The rearrangement joins TRBV5-1 to TRBJ2-1; 15 bases align to TRBD2. CDR1 is SGHRS, CDR2 YFSETQ, per germline. The CDR3 covers 18 residues. Trimming at V came to 4 bases and at J to 8 bases, leaving 13 bases not matched to a gene. CDR3 in DNA: TGCGCCAGCAGCCGCATAGGACTAGCGGGGGGGCTTAGGGATGAGCAGTTCTTC. The encoded protein is CASSRIGLAGGLRDEQFF.

This clonotype showed up just a few times. V gene TRBV11-1 combines with J gene TRBJ1-5, with D unclear. Trimming shortened V by 1 base and J by 6 bases, and 13 bases separated the two germline ends. CDR3 size: 15 residues. CDR1 is SGHAT and CDR2 is FQDESV in the germline V gene (reference sequence). DNA for the CDR3: TGTGCCAGCAGCTTAGGGAGCGGAACTTCTCAGCCCCAGCATTTT. It specifies CASSLGSGTSQPQHF.

This clonotype occurred once. The V gene is TRBV14, the J gene TRBJ2-1; the D call may be TRBD1 or TRBD2 (5 bases each). The CDR3 consists of 15 residues. Per germline, CDR1 SGHDN and CDR2 FVKESK. The V end was cut by 4 bases, the J end by 5 bases, with 15 bases between. CDR3 in DNA: TGTGCCAGCAGCCCCCTCGGGGCGGCTGACAATGAGCAGTTCTTC. Translating it yields CASSPLGAADNEQFF. The variable domain in full, completed from reference TRBV14 and TRBJ2-1, reads EAGVTQFPSHSVIEKGQTVTLRCDPISGHDNLYWYRRVMGKEIKFLLHFVKESKQDESGMPNNRFLAERTGGTYSTLKVQPAELEDSGVYFCASSPLGAADNEQFFGPGTRLTVL.

The chain recombines TRBV19 with TRBJ1-3, with D possibly being TRBD1 (5 bases). The germline CDR1 and CDR2 sequences are LNHDA and SQIVND (reference sequence). Trimming shortened V by 7 bases and J by 0 bases, and 10 bases separated the two germline ends. The CDR3 is 14 residues long. CDR3 residues: CASIEGRSGNTIYF. CDR3 DNA sequence: TGTGCCAGTATTGAGGGACGCTCTGGAAACACCATATATTTT.

Ten or more counts support this clonotype. The rearrangement links TRBV4-3 to TRBJ2-7, with 7 bases identical to TRBD1. There are 15 residues in the CDR3. Losses at the gene ends were 1 base for V and 3 bases for J; bases not matched to a gene: 6. The germline gives CDR1 LGHNA, CDR2 YSLEER. The CDR3 here is CASSQAPTGIYEQYF. DNA of the CDR3: TGCGCCAGCAGCCAAGCCCCGACAGGGATCTACGAGCAGTACTTC.

V is TRBV12-3 or TRBV12-4 and J is TRBJ2-7; the D is unclear. V lost 6 bases to trimming and J lost 5 bases, with 11 bases between them. The CDR3 consists of 12 residues. The CDR3: CASRAPGDEQYF. The CDR3 DNA reads TGTGCCAGCAGGGCCCCGGGTGACGAGCAGTACTTC.

Only a few counts were recorded for this clonotype. This sequence joins TRBV19 and TRBJ1-1; possibly TRBD1 for D (6 bases). Germline-derived CDR1 and CDR2 are LNHDA and SQIVND (reference sequence). V was pared by 5 bases and J by 8 bases, with 12 bases between. This CDR3 has 12 amino acids. The CDR3 reads CASSHRDKEAFF. In DNA, the CDR3 is TGTGCCAGTAGTCACCGGGACAAAGAAGCTTTCTTT.

The chain combines TRBV5-1 with TRBJ2-2; D may be TRBD2 (5 bases). V shed 2 bases and J shed 4 bases, with 6 bases lying between them. Germline loops: CDR1 SGHRS, CDR2 YFSETQ. The CDR3 sequence is 13 residues long. The CDR3 is CASSLGSTGELFF. DNA for the CDR3: TGCGCCAGCAGCTTAGGGAGCACCGGGGAGCTGTTTTTT.

The CDR3 bases are TGTGCCAGCACCCCTCGGCGGGAGCTAAACACCGGGGAGCTGTTTTTT. Translating gives CASTPRRELNTGELFF. The genes are TRBV7-8 and TRBJ2-2, with 7 bases fitting TRBD2. The V and J ends lost 7 bases and 2 bases, in that order; junction bases with no gene match: 10. Germline V gene sequence: CDR1 SGHVS, CDR2 FQNEAQ. The CDR3 extends over 16 amino acids.

The genes are TRBV5-1 and TRBJ2-7; unclear D gene. The germline V gene encodes CDR1 SGHRS and CDR2 YFSETQ. This CDR3 region has 14 residues. V gave up 4 bases and J gave up 2 bases, with 13 bases separating them. The CDR3 loop reads CASSLDTGAYEQYF. CDR3 nucleotides: TGCGCCAGCAGCCTCGACACGGGCGCCTACGAGCAGTACTTC.

This clonotype has at least ten counts. This sequence joins TRBV10-3 and TRBJ1-2; 7 nucleotides agree with TRBD1. The CDR3 has 18 residues. The V gene's germline CDR1 is ENHRY and CDR2 SYGVKD. Trimming at V came to 2 bases and at J to 2 bases, leaving 14 bases not matched to a gene. CDR3 amino acids: CAISEPSRHRGANYGYTF. CDR3 DNA: TGTGCCATCAGTGAGCCATCAAGACACAGGGGCGCCAACTATGGCTACACCTTC.

A few counts support this clonotype. V usage is TRBV20-1 and J usage is TRBJ1-2; TRBD1 is a possible D gene (5 bases). Germline CDR1 is DFQATT and CDR2 is SNEGSKA (reference sequence). The CDR3 sequence is 16 residues long. Trimming pared 6 bases from V and 8 bases from J, leaving 28 bases between. The CDR3 DNA is TGCAGTGCCCCCTCGGGCGGGCCAGGGAGAATGGGCGGCTACACCTTC. This sequence encodes CSAPSGGPGRMGGYTF.

The table lists this clonotype with a few counts. This chain uses TRBV6-2 or TRBV6-3 with TRBJ1-3, with D possibly matching TRBD1 (6 bases). V was trimmed by 6 bases and J by 0 bases, leaving 18 bases between them. Germline CDR1 is MNHEY and CDR2 is SVGEGT. This CDR3 comprises 17 residues. The CDR3, as DNA: TGTGCCAGCAGCCCCCAGGGGTTCAGCCTCTCTGGAAACACCATATATTTT. Its protein product is CASSPQGFSLSGNTIYF.

This clonotype was observed a handful of times. V usage is TRBV7-9 and J usage is TRBJ1-1, with D possibly TRBD1 on 5 matching bases. There are 13 residues in the CDR3. Trimming removed 4 bases at V and 4 bases at J, with 10 bases between. Germline-derived CDR1 and CDR2 are SEHNR and FQNEAQ (reference sequence). DNA of the CDR3: TGTGCCAGCAGCTGGCGACAGCCCACTGAAGCTTTCTTT. The encoded protein is CASSWRQPTEAFF.

This chain uses TRBV18 with TRBJ2-5, with D uncertain. Between the trimmed V and J ends, which lost 3 bases and 3 bases, there was a span of 8 bases. The V gene's germline CDR1 is KGHSH and CDR2 LQKENI. This CDR3 comprises 13 residues. The CDR3: CASSPIGKETQYF. The DNA of the CDR3 is TGTGCCAGCTCACCGATAGGGAAAGAGACCCAGTACTTC.

This clonotype was seen a handful of times. V and J are TRBV4-2 and TRBJ1-1; D might be TRBD1 (6 bases). With 0 bases removed from V and 1 base from J, the gap between germline ends came to 9 bases. Germline CDR1 is LGHNA and CDR2 is YNFKEQ. The CDR3 is 15 amino acids. The CDR3 here is CASSQEGQKNTEAFF. DNA of the CDR3: TGTGCCAGCAGCCAAGAAGGACAGAAGAACACTGAAGCTTTCTTT.

The V and J genes are TRBV13 and TRBJ2-3, with 7 bases aligning to TRBD1. The V gene's germline CDR1 is PRHDT and CDR2 FYEKMQ (reference sequence). The CDR3 spans 15 residues. V lost 4 bases and J lost 1; bases outside the gene matches: 5. CDR3 bases: TGTGCCAGCAGCTCCCCGGGACAGCGCACAGATACGCAGTATTTT. Translated, it gives CASSSPGQRTDTQYF.

At least ten counts were recorded for this clonotype. The chain couples TRBV12-3 or TRBV12-4 to TRBJ1-1; TRBD1 is a possible D gene (5 bases). This CDR3 comprises 13 residues. V dropped 6 bases and J dropped 0 bases, with 8 bases sitting between them. The CDR3 DNA reads as TGTGCCAGCAGCGCGACAGTGAACACTGAAGCTTTCTTT. Residues: CASSATVNTEAFF.